This record concerns one T cell receptor (beta chain) sequence. This sample is drawn from a study of cytomegalovirus exposure and HLA in healthy donors. Germline CDR1 reads SGHTA; CDR2 reads FQGNSA. This CDR3 comprises 18 residues. V was pared by 2 bases and J by 2 bases, with 10 bases of the junction left unmatched. The study ran its PCR with 60 Vbeta and 13 Jbeta primers. Clones were sequenced by immunoSEQ multiplex PCR, and TCRdb holds only the in-frame ones, with some missing. The sample yields 120,000 or so clones, 75% to 85% seen once. The chain couples TRBV7-2 to TRBJ2-5, with 11 bases fitting TRBD2. Material for sequencing was PBMCs. This sequence was found in a woman aged 45 to 65 in good health and CMV-seropositive. This CDR3 reads CASSLTPWVAGGQETQYF. The CDR3 DNA is TGTGCCAGCAGCTTAACCCCGTGGGTAGCGGGAGGGCAAGAGACCCAGTACTTC.